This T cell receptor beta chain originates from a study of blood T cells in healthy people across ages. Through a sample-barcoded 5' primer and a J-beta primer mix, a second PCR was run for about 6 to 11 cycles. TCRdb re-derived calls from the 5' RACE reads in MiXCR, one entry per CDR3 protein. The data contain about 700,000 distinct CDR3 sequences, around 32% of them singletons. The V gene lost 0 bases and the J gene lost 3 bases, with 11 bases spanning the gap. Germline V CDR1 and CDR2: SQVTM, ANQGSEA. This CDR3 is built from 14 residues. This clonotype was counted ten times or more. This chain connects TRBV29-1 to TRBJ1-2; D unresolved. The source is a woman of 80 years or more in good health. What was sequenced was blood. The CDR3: CSVEDLEPHYGYTF. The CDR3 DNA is TGCAGCGTTGAAGATCTAGAACCTCACTATGGCTACACCTTC.